These T cell receptor beta chains were read from a single sample in a study of T cell responses to AZD1222 COVID-19 vaccine. Generated by immunoSEQ multiplex PCR, the TCRdb table keeps only in-frame clones and is missing some. The sample lists about 99,000 clones; around nine tenths were seen once. The starting material was peripheral blood, obtained on day 0 of AZD1222 vaccination. Receptor source: an adult in good health. Both conserved end residues are part of each CDR3. D genes are given only for firm matches. Part of the rows lack a size; the others show once, few, many or a class for expanded clones.

.	TRBV6-5	TRBJ1-1	.	TGTGCCAACAGGGTGGCGAACACTGAAGCTTTCTTT	CANRVANTEAFF
.	TRBV7-9	TRBJ2-7	TRBD2	TGTGCCAGCAGCTTAGCGGGAGGGCCCAGGGAGCAGTACTTC	CASSLAGGPREQYF
.	TRBV10-3	TRBJ2-1	.	TGTGCCATCTCTCTGCGGACGAACAATGAGCAGTTCTTC	CAISLRTNNEQFF
once	TRBV28	TRBJ1-2	TRBD1	TGTGCCAGCAGTCCGTCGACAGGGCCCTATGGCTACACCTTC	CASSPSTGPYGYTF
.	TRBV2	TRBJ1-5	TRBD1	TGTGCCAGCAGGGAAGTTCCGGGGACAGGCGGCACGATGAATCAGCCCCAGCATTTT	CASREVPGTGGTMNQPQHF
once	TRBV19	TRBJ1-5	.	TGTGCCAGTAGTAAACCCACCCCCGAAGGAGGAGCAAGGGTTAATCAGCCCCAGCATTTT	CASSKPTPEGGARVNQPQHF
.	TRBV20-1	TRBJ2-1	.	TGCAGTGCGAATAGCGTCGAGCAGTTCTTC	CSANSVEQFF
.	TRBV11-3	TRBJ2-1	TRBD1	TGTGCCAGCAGCGCATACAGGGGCAATGAGCAGTTCTTC	CASSAYRGNEQFF
few	TRBV2	TRBJ1-2	TRBD1	TGTGCCAGCAGTGAAGCATCAGGGACAGGGGTGCGAGGCTACACCTTC	CASSEASGTGVRGYTF
.	TRBV7-2	TRBJ2-1	TRBD2	TGTGCCAGCAGCTTCCCTCGTAGCGGGAGGGCCTACAATGAGCAGTTCTTC	CASSFPRSGRAYNEQFF
.	TRBV28	TRBJ1-5	.	TGTGCCAGCAGTTCAAGGCAGCCCCAGCATTTT	CASSSRQPQHF
once	TRBV6-5	TRBJ2-7	TRBD2	TGTGCCAGCAGTTACTCGAGGGCGGGAGGGCACTACGAGCAGTACTTC	CASSYSRAGGHYEQYF
.	TRBV7-2	TRBJ2-2	.	TGTGCCAGCAGCTTACTCAATCCCATGGACACCGGGGAGCTGTTTTTT	CASSLLNPMDTGELFF
.	TRBV6-9	TRBJ2-3	TRBD2	TGTGCCAGCAGTTATAGGGAGCGGGAGGGCCGGGTGTTCACAGATACGCAGTATTTT	CASSYREREGRVFTDTQYF
few	TRBV5-8	TRBJ2-7	TRBD1	TGTGCCAGCAGTCCGGGACAGGGAGCCGAGCAGTACTTC	CASSPGQGAEQYF
few	TRBV19	TRBJ1-1	.	TGTGCCAGTAGTACCCCGGGACGACGGATGAACACTGAAGCTTTCTTT	CASSTPGRRMNTEAFF
once	TRBV4-1	TRBJ1-2	TRBD1	TGCGCCAGCAGCCAAGGATGGGGGACAGGGATCTATGGCTACACCTTC	CASSQGWGTGIYGYTF
few	TRBV7-9	TRBJ2-1	TRBD2	TGTGCCAGCAGCTTAGTTGCGGGAGAAGGGCAGTTCTTC	CASSLVAGEGQFF
.	TRBV19	TRBJ2-7	.	TGTGCCAGTAGTATAGCTTCCGGGATACGCGAGCAGTACTTC	CASSIASGIREQYF
.	TRBV7-9	TRBJ2-7	.	TGTGCCAGCAGCATTTTCCAGACCGTAGGGTACGAGCAGTACTTC	CASSIFQTVGYEQYF
.	TRBV30	TRBJ2-7	TRBD2	TGTGCCTGGAGCTCCGGAAGCGGGAGAATCTACGAGCAGTACTTC	CAWSSGSGRIYEQYF
.	TRBV5-8	TRBJ1-2	TRBD1	TGTGCCAGCAGTTTGGGACAGTCAAACTATGGCTACACCTTC	CASSLGQSNYGYTF
.	TRBV24-1	TRBJ1-4	.	TGTGCCACCAGTGATGGGACGTCGTTAATCCTTTCTAATGAAAAACTGTTTTTT	CATSDGTSLILSNEKLFF